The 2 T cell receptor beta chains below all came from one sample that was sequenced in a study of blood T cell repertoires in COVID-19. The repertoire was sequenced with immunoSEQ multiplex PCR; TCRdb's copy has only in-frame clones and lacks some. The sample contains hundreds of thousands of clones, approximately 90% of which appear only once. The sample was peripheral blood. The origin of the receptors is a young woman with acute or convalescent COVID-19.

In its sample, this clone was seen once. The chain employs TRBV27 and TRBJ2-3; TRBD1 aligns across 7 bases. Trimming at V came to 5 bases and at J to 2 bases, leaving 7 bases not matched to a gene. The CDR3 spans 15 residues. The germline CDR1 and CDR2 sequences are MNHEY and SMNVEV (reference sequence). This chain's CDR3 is CASSPRDRTTDTQYF. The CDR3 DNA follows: TGTGCCAGCAGTCCTCGGGACAGAACCACAGATACGCAGTATTTT.

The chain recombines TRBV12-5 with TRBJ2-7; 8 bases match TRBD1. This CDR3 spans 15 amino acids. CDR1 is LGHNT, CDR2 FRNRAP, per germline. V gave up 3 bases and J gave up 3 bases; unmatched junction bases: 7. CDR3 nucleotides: TGTGCTAGTGGTTTCACGGCAGGGGGCAACTACGAGCAGTACTTC. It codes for CASGFTAGGNYEQYF.